The T cell receptor beta chain described here comes from a study of OX40 agonist ivuxolimab in advanced cancers. Across the whole study: Patients receiving dose escalation had hepatocellular carcinoma, melanoma, renal cell or head and neck cancer.

The CDR3 length is 12 residues. Trimming pared 7 bases from V and 1 base from J, leaving 10 bases between. Germline V lookup: CDR1 SQVTM, CDR2 ANQGSEA. TCRdb keeps only in-frame clones here, not all; method: immunoSEQ multiplex PCR. The sample has tens of thousands of clones, less than 90% seen once. This specimen consisted of CD4+ or CD8+ T cells sorted from blood, obtained in a trial of the OX40 agonist ivuxolimab. The chain joins TRBV29-1 to TRBJ2-5; D might be TRBD2 (6 bases). This clonotype was sampled from an adult with an advanced solid tumor such as melanoma, head and neck, liver or kidney cancer. CDR3 loop: CSARGTQETQYF. The CDR3 DNA is TGCAGCGCCCGGGGGACCCAAGAGACCCAGTACTTC.